Presented here are 20 T cell receptor beta chains from one specimen sequenced in a study of T cells in Graves' hyperthyroidism and ophthalmopathy. RNA transcripts were the template for amplifying TCR beta CDR3 regions. The HTBI primer set served for first-round RT-PCR of the TCR CDR3. TCRdb reanalysed the multiplex PCR reads using MiXCR and keeps one entry per CDR3 protein. The table has fewer than 450,000 distinct CDR3 sequences, about 17% seen once. The sample taken for sequencing was blood. The receptors here all came from a young woman with Graves' hyperthyroidism that later progressed to Graves' ophthalmopathy.

This clonotype was seen many times. The chain couples TRBV3-1 to TRBJ2-3; possible D gene TRBD2, 6 bases. This CDR3 spans 15 amino acids. V shed 3 bases and J shed 5 bases, with 15 bases lying between them. Germline loops: CDR1 LGHDT, CDR2 YNNKEL (reference sequence). The CDR3 DNA reads TGTGCCAGCAGCCATGGGACTTCGTTCGGAGATACGCAGTATTTT. Translation gives CASSHGTSFGDTQYF.

This clonotype was observed many times. This chain links TRBV2 with TRBJ2-3, with 12 bases fitting TRBD2. CDR1 is SNHLY, CDR2 FYNNEI, per germline. The CDR3 runs to 19 residues. The J segment lost 5 bases and the V segment lost 2 bases, leaving 14 bases of the junction unmatched. CDR3 amino acids: CASSERGKRLAGAGDTQYF. As DNA, the CDR3 is TGTGCCAGCAGTGAAAGGGGGAAGAGACTAGCGGGAGCGGGAGATACGCAGTATTTT. Filled out from reference TRBV2 and TRBJ2-3, the complete variable domain reads EPEVTQTPSHQVTQMGQEVILRCVPISNHLYFYWYRQILGQKVEFLVSFYNNEISEKSEIFDDQFSVERPDGSNFTLKIRSTKLEDSAMYFCASSERGKRLAGAGDTQYFGPGTRLTVL.

In its sample, this clonotype was seen a few times. The V gene is TRBV19, the J gene TRBJ2-1; TRBD2 matches at 8 bases. CDR3 length: 14 amino acids. Losses at the gene ends were 3 bases for V and 8 bases for J; bases not matched to a gene: 6. Per the germline V gene, CDR1 is LNHDA and CDR2 is SQIVND (reference sequence). CDR3 loop: CASSMVLAVDEQFF. CDR3 sequence (DNA): TGTGCCAGTAGTATGGTACTAGCGGTGGATGAGCAGTTCTTC.

This chain connects TRBV11-2 to TRBJ1-1; 7 positions match TRBD1. This CDR3 has 16 residues. V lost 5 bases, J lost 4 bases, and 13 bases stayed unmatched. The V gene's germline CDR1 is SGHAT and CDR2 FQNNGV. As DNA, the CDR3 is TGTGCCAGCAGCCCTTCACAGGGGCCGGGCCTCACTGAAGCTTTCTTT. Encoded protein: CASSPSQGPGLTEAFF.

The genes are TRBV4-1 and TRBJ2-1; 7 bases are a match to TRBD2. This CDR3 is 18 amino acids long. Germline trimming cut 3 bases from V and 2 bases from J; bases unmatched to any gene: 13. CDR1 MGHRA and CDR2 YSYEKL come from the germline V gene. The CDR3 protein is CASSHRAGPAGTYNEQFF. As DNA, the CDR3 is TGCGCCAGCAGCCACCGAGCTGGACCAGCGGGGACCTACAATGAGCAGTTCTTC.

In its sample, this clonotype was seen many times. The chain is built from TRBV6-1 and TRBJ2-5; 7 bases are shared with TRBD1. CDR3 length: 14 residues. Germline V CDR1 and CDR2: MNHNS, SASEGT. The J segment lost 1 base and the V segment lost 5 bases, leaving 4 bases of the junction unmatched. Written as DNA, the CDR3 is TGTGCCAGCAGTCATTGGGACAGCCAAGAGACCCAGTACTTC. This codes for CASSHWDSQETQYF.

There are a few counts of this clonotype. The chain has TRBV20-1 and TRBJ1-5, with 8 bases lining up with TRBD1. CDR1 and CDR2 from the germline V gene are DFQATT and SNEGSKA (reference sequence). The CDR3 is 13 amino acids. The junction had 9 bases not matched to a gene; V was cut back by 6 bases and J by 8 bases. CDR3 sequence: CSAVDRGNEPQHF. The CDR3 DNA is TGCAGTGCCGTCGACAGGGGTAACGAGCCCCAGCATTTT.

The chain has TRBV5-4 and TRBJ2-3, with 7 bases that match TRBD2. CDR1 and CDR2 from the germline V gene are SGHNT and YYREEE (reference sequence). V trimming: 4 bases; J trimming: 4 bases; junction bases outside the gene matches: 3. The CDR3 contains 13 residues. CDR3 nucleotide sequence: TGTGCCAGCAGCGGGAGGGTTTCAGATACGCAGTATTTT. Translating gives CASSGRVSDTQYF.

This clonotype was seen at least ten times. This chain links TRBV27 with TRBJ2-3; D ambiguous. V lost 5 bases and J lost 3, with 15 bases in between. Per the germline V gene, CDR1 is MNHEY and CDR2 is SMNVEV (reference sequence). The CDR3 is made up of 15 amino acids. The CDR3 DNA reads as TGTGCCAGCAGTCAACCCCGGGTTGGTACAGATACGCAGTATTTT. Translation: CASSQPRVGTDTQYF.

In this sample, this clonotype turned up many times. The chain employs TRBV6-1 and TRBJ2-5, with a weak D call TRBD1 (6 bases). This CDR3 has 15 amino acids. V lost 6 bases and J lost 1, with 15 bases in between. Looked up from germline, CDR1 is MNHNS and CDR2 is SASEGT. The CDR3 nucleotides are TGTGCCAGCAGGCGGAGCGTAGGGGGCCAAGAGACCCAGTACTTC. Translated, it gives CASRRSVGGQETQYF.

This clonotype was observed many times. The gene calls are TRBV2 and TRBJ1-1, with D possibly being TRBD1 (6 bases). V was shortened by 6 bases and J by 4 bases, with 18 bases between the two germline ends. This CDR3 has 15 residues. The V gene's germline CDR1 is SNHLY and CDR2 FYNNEI. This CDR3 is CASRATTGTGTEAFF. CDR3 nucleotide sequence: TGTGCCAGCAGGGCAACCACAGGGACGGGCACTGAAGCTTTCTTT.

In this sample, this clonotype turned up many times. V usage is TRBV12-3 or TRBV12-4 and J usage is TRBJ2-5; 7 bases are shared with TRBD1. The ends lost 5 bases at V and 2 bases at J; junction bases unmatched: 5. The CDR3 has 14 residues. This CDR3 reads CASSRDSTQETQYF. CDR3 DNA: TGTGCCAGCAGTCGGGACAGCACACAAGAGACCCAGTACTTC.

With respect to this clonotype: A much larger clone lies one base from this, so it may be a read error. The V call is TRBV11-2, the J call TRBJ1-1; D is perhaps TRBD1 (5 bases). With 7 bases removed from V and 6 bases from J, the gap between germline ends came to 12 bases. The CDR3 consists of 12 residues. Germline lookup yields CDR1 SGHAT and CDR2 FQNNGV. The CDR3 is CASNSGRAEAFF. In DNA form, the CDR3 reads TGTGCCAGCAACTCGGGGCGGGCTGAAGCTTTCTTT.

The chain couples TRBV19 to TRBJ2-4; unclear D gene. This CDR3 has 12 amino acids. Germline V CDR1 and CDR2: LNHDA, SQIVND (reference sequence). V was shortened by 6 bases and J by 7 bases, with 10 bases between the two germline ends. Here the CDR3 reads CASSQERNIQYF. The CDR3 bases are TGTGCCAGTAGCCAGGAACGGAACATTCAGTACTTC.

J is TRBJ1-5 and V is TRBV20-1; 7 positions agree with TRBD1. J lost 7 bases, V lost 5 bases, and 8 bases had no gene match. The germline V gene encodes CDR1 DFQATT and CDR2 SNEGSKA (reference sequence). This CDR3 has 13 residues. CDR3: CSALGGLAQPQHF. The CDR3 nucleotides are TGCAGTGCTCTAGGGGGCCTGGCCCAGCCCCAGCATTTT.

The table lists this clonotype with many counts. This chain connects TRBV4-1 to TRBJ2-3, with 10 bases identical to TRBD2. Germline V gene sequence: CDR1 MGHRA, CDR2 YSYEKL. J lost 3 bases, V lost 1 base, and 7 bases had no gene match. The CDR3 is 17 residues long. CDR3 in DNA: TGCGCCAGCAGCCAAGTCTGGCTAGCGGGAGCAACAGATACGCAGTATTTT. It codes for CASSQVWLAGATDTQYF.

Regarding this clonotype: A read error may explain this, as a much larger clone is one base away. The V gene is TRBV28, the J gene TRBJ1-5; D is unresolved. The CDR3 is made up of 14 amino acids. Germline CDR1 MDHEN, CDR2 SYDVKM. CDR3 bases: TGTGCCGGCAGTTACCTTCGTCCTAATCAGCCCCAGCATTTT. Protein: CAGSYLRPNQPQHF.

This clonotype came up many times. The V gene is TRBV15, the J gene TRBJ2-7; 9 bases line up with TRBD1. Germline V gene data show CDR1 as LNHNV and CDR2 as YYDKDF (reference sequence). CDR3 length: 19 residues. J lost 2 bases, V lost 3 bases, and 17 bases had no gene match. CDR3 sequence (DNA): TGTGCCACCAGCAGCGCCGGGACAGGGCGACTAGCACCTACCTACGAGCAGTACTTC. It specifies CATSSAGTGRLAPTYEQYF. Using reference TRBV15 and TRBJ2-7 for the parts outside the CDR3, the full variable domain is DAMVIQNPRYQVTQFGKPVTLSCSQTLNHNVMYWYQQKSSQAPKLLFHYYDKDFNNEADTPDNFQSRRPNTSFCFLDIRSPGLGDTAMYLCATSSAGTGRLAPTYEQYFGPGTRLTVT.

This clonotype was observed many times. The rearrangement uses TRBV2 and TRBJ2-5, with 7 bases that match TRBD2. The ends lost 5 bases at V and 2 bases at J; junction bases unmatched: 5. The CDR3 spans 14 residues. Germline V lookup: CDR1 SNHLY, CDR2 FYNNEI. CDR3 coding DNA: TGTGCCAGCAGTAAGGCTAGCGGACAAGAGACCCAGTACTTC. Translating it yields CASSKASGQETQYF.

V gene TRBV12-3 or TRBV12-4 combines with J gene TRBJ2-2; TRBD1 might be the D (5 bases). This CDR3 is 15 amino acids long. The ends were cut back, 4 bases at V and 4 bases at J, with 13 bases in the middle. This CDR3 reads CASSYLGALTGELFF. CDR3 DNA: TGTGCCAGCAGTTACCTAGGGGCCCTCACCGGGGAGCTGTTTTTT.